This record looks at one TCR beta chain sequence and its context. This entry comes from a study of blood T cell repertoires in COVID-19. Study overall: Samples of COVID-19 (acute and convalescent) were obtained from the United States, Italy and Spain. From T cells, B-cell-depleted T cells, or PBMCs came the material, which was cDNA or gDNA.

Per the authors' pipeline: Amplification with reference gene primers provided the estimates of nucleated cell counts. The protocol was immunoSEQ multiplex PCR, while the TCRdb copy is restricted to in-frame clones and leaves out a portion. The V and J calls and clone size are taken from that table; D and trimming were inferred from the DNA. The sample carries approximately 500,000 clones, over 75% recorded once. The source of this sequence is a human donor in a cohort sampled during active COVID-19. The sequenced sample was peripheral blood.

CDR3 residues: CASSLAPGAGERETQYF. CDR3 sequence (DNA): TGCGCCAGCAGCTTGGCCCCTGGCGCAGGGGAAAGGGAGACCCAGTACTTC. The chain employs TRBV5-1 and TRBJ2-5, with TRBD1 as a possible D gene (6 bases). The V gene's germline CDR1 is SGHRS and CDR2 YFSETQ. Trimming took off 0 bases at V and 5 bases at J, with 20 bases between the two ends. The CDR3 runs 17 residues.